Below, 22 T cell receptor beta chains from the same sample are listed, as sequenced in a study of blood T cell repertoires in COVID-19 (dated by TCRdb to between 2020 and 2021). Receptor amplification or capture employed the immunoSEQ multiplex PCR assay. Entries here come from immuneACCESS through TCRdb and include only in-frame sequences with V and J called. Some clones fail to appear in such tables; in the studies checked, an unresolved V gene covers under half of the shortfall, and the cause of the remainder is unknown. This sample lists hundreds of thousands of clones; around nine tenths were detected once. The top ten hold 1.5% to 2% of the sample. Sequences were obtained from PBMCs or T cells enriched from blood (not recorded which). The receptors stem from a woman between 18 and 29 years old who had recovered from COVID-19.

The chain uses TRBV25-1 and TRBJ1-3, with no clear D. Per germline, CDR1 MGHDK and CDR2 SYGVNS. V lost 1 base and J 4 bases, leaving 5 bases between the germline ends. The CDR3 loop spans 13 amino acids. The CDR3 coding sequence is TGTGCCAGCAGTGAATTCTCGGGAAACACCATATATTTT. It specifies CASSEFSGNTIYF.

The sample holds a few counts of this clone. The rearrangement uses TRBV28 and TRBJ1-4; maybe TRBD1 (6 bases). This CDR3 is 14 amino acids long. CDR1 MDHEN and CDR2 SYDVKM come from the germline V gene. The V end lost 6 bases, the J end lost 10 bases, and 18 bases lay between the germline ends. The DNA for the CDR3 is TGTGCCAGCAGCTACGGGCAGGGGAGGGTAAAACTGTTTTTT. It encodes CASSYGQGRVKLFF.

The gene calls are TRBV18 and TRBJ1-1; the D is unclear. This CDR3 is built from 15 residues. Germline V CDR1 and CDR2: KGHSH, LQKENI. Trimming cost V 3 bases and J 6 bases, with 17 bases left between them. The CDR3 loop is CASSPNSGESAEAFF. For the CDR3, the DNA is TGTGCCAGCTCACCCAATTCCGGGGAAAGCGCTGAAGCTTTCTTT.

This clone was counted only a few times. The rearrangement joins TRBV4-3 to TRBJ1-2; tentatively, D is TRBD1 (5 bases). The CDR3 covers 15 residues. V lost 0 bases, J lost 7 bases, and 15 bases lay in between. Germline V gives CDR1 LGHNA, CDR2 YSLEER. The CDR3 sequence: CASSQDERGIGGYTF. CDR3 nucleotides: TGCGCCAGCAGCCAAGATGAAAGGGGCATAGGTGGCTACACCTTC.

This chain uses TRBV28 with TRBJ1-1; D is perhaps TRBD1 (6 bases). Trimming stripped 5 bases from V and 1 base from J, with 20 bases between. The CDR3 consists of 17 residues. The V gene's germline CDR1 is MDHEN and CDR2 SYDVKM. The CDR3 here is CASSMMAGANENTEAFF. CDR3 sequence (DNA): TGTGCCAGCAGTATGATGGCAGGGGCCAATGAGAACACTGAAGCTTTCTTT.

The rearrangement uses TRBV5-6 and TRBJ2-7; D ambiguous. Trimming took 2 bases from V and 4 from J, leaving 13 bases between them. Germline V gene sequence: CDR1 SGHDT, CDR2 YYEEEE. This CDR3 is 14 amino acids long. In nucleotides, the CDR3 is TGTGCCAGCAGCTTCCTCCTAGATTCGTACGAGCAGTACTTC. Protein: CASSFLLDSYEQYF.

The chain uses TRBV10-1 and TRBJ2-3; TRBD2 is a possible D gene (5 bases). The CDR3 runs to 15 residues. V was cut by 8 bases and J by 1 base, with 16 bases left in between. Germline lookup yields CDR1 WNHNN and CDR2 SYGVQD (reference sequence). The CDR3 sequence is CASRNISLGTDTQYF. DNA for the CDR3: TGCGCCAGCCGAAACATCTCACTAGGCACAGATACGCAGTATTTT.

The gene calls are TRBV29-1 and TRBJ2-7; 8 nucleotides line up with TRBD1. Trimming cost V 6 bases and J 2 bases; bases outside gene matches: 3. This CDR3 is built from 12 residues. The germline V gene encodes CDR1 SQVTM and CDR2 ANQGSEA. CDR3 loop: CSVGQGTYEQYF. The CDR3 DNA reads TGCAGCGTCGGACAGGGTACCTACGAGCAGTACTTC.

Concerning this clone itself: The junction differs from germline at one of its ends, possibly a read error. The V call is TRBV7-2, the J call TRBJ2-7, with TRBD2 matching 9 bases. The CDR3 extends over 14 amino acids. Germline CDR1 is SGHTA and CDR2 is FQGNSA. CDR3 DNA: TGTGCCAGCAGCTTAGCGCAGGGGCGGGAGGGCCGGTATTTC. Protein product: CASSLAQGREGRYF. Full variable domain (missing parts from reference TRBV7-2 and TRBJ2-7): GAGVSQSPSNKVTEKGKDVELRCDPISGHTALYWYRQSLGQGLEFLIYFQGNSAPDKSGLPSDRFSAERTGGSVSTLTIQRTQQEDSAVYLCASSLAQGREGRYFGPGTRLTVT.

The chain uses TRBV2 and TRBJ2-5, with 7 bases matching TRBD1. Unmatched junction bases numbered 1, after V lost 5 bases and J lost 1 base. CDR1 and CDR2 from the germline V gene are SNHLY and FYNNEI. The CDR3 extends over 13 amino acids. CDR3: CASSYRGQETQYF. The CDR3 DNA reads as TGTGCCAGCAGTTACAGGGGCCAAGAGACCCAGTACTTC.

This chain connects TRBV5-4 to TRBJ2-1; tentative D call: TRBD2 (6 bases). The germline gives CDR1 SGHNT, CDR2 YYREEE (reference sequence). The CDR3 consists of 16 residues. The V gene lost 4 bases and the J gene lost 2 bases, with 16 bases spanning the gap. As DNA, the CDR3 is TGTGCCAGCAGCCGCGGGACCTCGGGGCCCTACAATGAGCAGTTCTTC. It specifies CASSRGTSGPYNEQFF.

The rearrangement links TRBV6-4 to TRBJ1-1, with TRBD1 as a possible D gene (6 bases). Trimming removed 3 bases from V and 4 bases from J, with 12 bases in between. The germline gives CDR1 MRHNA, CDR2 SNTAGT. The CDR3 runs to 14 residues. The CDR3 sequence: CASSEGGRGTEAFF. CDR3 sequence (DNA): TGTGCCAGCAGTGAGGGGGGGCGCGGCACTGAAGCTTTCTTT.

The genes are TRBV15 and TRBJ1-1; D is unresolved. CDR1 is LNHNV and CDR2 is YYDKDF in the germline V gene (reference sequence). The CDR3 is made up of 14 amino acids. V lost 1 base and J lost 3, with 9 bases in between. The CDR3: CATSRVGRDTEAFF. CDR3 in DNA: TGTGCCACCAGCAGAGTGGGCAGAGACACTGAAGCTTTCTTT.

The J gene is TRBJ2-7, the V gene TRBV19; D may be TRBD1 (6 bases). With 4 bases removed from V and 4 bases from J, the gap between germline ends came to 14 bases. The CDR3 contains 14 residues. Germline V gene lookup returns CDR1 LNHDA and CDR2 SQIVND (reference sequence). CDR3 loop: CASSTAGVSYEQYF. The CDR3 nucleotides read TGTGCCAGTAGTACGGCAGGGGTATCTTACGAGCAGTACTTC.

This clone has only a few counts. V and J are TRBV25-1 and TRBJ2-7; 8 bases fit TRBD1. This CDR3 has 14 amino acids. Per the germline V gene, CDR1 is MGHDK and CDR2 is SYGVNS. J was trimmed by 2 bases and V by 4 bases; bases with no gene match: 4. The CDR3 DNA sequence: TGTGCCAGCAGTGGGGACAGGCTGGCCTACGAGCAGTACTTC. This translates into CASSGDRLAYEQYF.

The chain has TRBV29-1 and TRBJ1-2; 7 bases agree with TRBD1. The germline CDR1 and CDR2 sequences are SQVTM and ANQGSEA. With V trimmed by 1 base and J by 5 bases, 16 bases remained unmatched. The length of the CDR3 is 17 residues. This chain's CDR3 is CSVEGLGVGDRGYGYTF. The DNA for the CDR3 is TGCAGCGTTGAAGGTTTGGGTGTGGGGGACAGAGGATATGGCTACACCTTC.

The chain carries TRBV7-3 and TRBJ1-1; 7 positions agree with TRBD1. Unmatched junction bases numbered 2, after V lost 0 bases and J lost 4 bases. CDR3 length: 14 residues. The V gene's germline CDR1 is SGHTA and CDR2 FQGTGA. CDR3 amino acids: CASSLTQGSTEAFF. In nucleotides, the CDR3 is TGTGCCAGCAGCTTAACACAGGGGAGCACTGAAGCTTTCTTT.

This chain links TRBV6-5 with TRBJ1-2; 8 bases are a match to TRBD1. CDR3 length equals 14 residues. With V trimmed by 6 bases and J by 4 bases, 7 bases remained unmatched. Germline values: CDR1 MNHEY, CDR2 SVGAGI. The CDR3 spells CASSYGQGRYGYTF. CDR3 DNA sequence: TGTGCCAGCAGCTATGGACAGGGCCGCTATGGCTACACCTTC.

The J gene is TRBJ1-2, the V gene TRBV19; 7 bases are shared with TRBD1. The germline CDR1 and CDR2 sequences are LNHDA and SQIVND (reference sequence). Trimming took 7 bases from V and 2 from J; bases not matched to a gene: 13. CDR3 length equals 16 residues. The CDR3 protein is CASTSGFGQANYGYTF. The CDR3 nucleotides are TGTGCCAGTACCTCCGGGTTCGGACAGGCAAACTATGGCTACACCTTC.

CDR3 loop: CASSYRGRTDTQYF. For the CDR3, the DNA is TGTGCCAGCAGTTACAGGGGGCGCACAGATACGCAGTATTTT. This chain connects TRBV6-6 to TRBJ2-3, with TRBD1 identical over 7 bases. This CDR3 spans 14 amino acids. The germline V gene has CDR1 MNHNY and CDR2 SVGAGI (reference sequence). After removal of 2 bases from V and 1 base from J, the junction contained 0 bases not matched to a gene.

The chain is built from TRBV10-2 and TRBJ1-1, with D possibly TRBD1 on 6 matching bases. CDR3 size: 13 residues. V lost 1 base, J lost 4 bases, and 7 bases lay in between. Germline assignment: CDR1 WSHSY and CDR2 SAAADI. CDR3 protein: CASSELGGTEAFF. The CDR3 region has the DNA TGCGCCAGCAGTGAGTTAGGGGGCACTGAAGCTTTCTTT.

The chain is built from TRBV20-1 and TRBJ1-4, with D possibly being TRBD1 (5 bases). Trimming shortened V by 3 bases and J by 6 bases, and 11 bases separated the two germline ends. Germline V CDR1 and CDR2: DFQATT, SNEGSKA (reference sequence). CDR3 length equals 13 residues. Here the CDR3 DNA reads TGCAGTGCTAGTGGGAAGACAGATGAAAAACTGTTTTTT. As protein: CSASGKTDEKLFF.